The rows below give T cell receptor beta chains drawn from one sample of a study of shared clonotypes between healthy human individuals. TCRdb keeps only in-frame clones here, not all; method: immunoSEQ multiplex PCR. The sample includes approximately 350,000 clones, about 97% of them seen just once. The sample consisted of memory CD8+ T cells sorted from blood. These receptors originate from a man aged 30 to 39 in good health. CDR3s include the opening cysteine and the closing phenylalanine or tryptophan. Fields, in order: J gene, clone size, V gene, D gene, CDR3 DNA, CDR3 protein. The D gene is left open where the match is weak. The listing skips clone size in some rows; elsewhere it reads once, few, many or a size class.

TRBJ2-7,.,TRBV19,.,TGTGCCAGTAGTAAATTAGGACAGTCCTCCTACGAGCAGTACTTC,CASSKLGQSSYEQYF
TRBJ1-1,.,TRBV30,.,TGTGCCTGGATTCGCAGGCCGAACACTGAAGCTTTCTTT,CAWIRRPNTEAFF
TRBJ2-1,.,TRBV11-2,TRBD2,TGTGCCAGCAGCAAAACCCGTCTAGCGGGGATCAATGAGCAGTTCTTC,CASSKTRLAGINEQFF
TRBJ1-1,.,TRBV5-1,.,TGCGCCAGCAGCTTGGCACAGGGCACTGAAGCTTTCTTT,CASSLAQGTEAFF
TRBJ2-4,.,TRBV28,TRBD2,TGTGCCAGCACTTTTGGGGGAGGGGAAGGCATTCAGTACTTC,CASTFGGGEGIQYF
TRBJ1-2,.,TRBV28,.,TGTGCCAGCAGGTCCGACAGGCCGTATGGCTACACCTTC,CASRSDRPYGYTF
TRBJ2-7,.,TRBV27,TRBD2,TGTGCCAGCAGTTCCCAAGGGACTAGACAGAGCTACGAGCAGTACTTC,CASSSQGTRQSYEQYF
TRBJ2-1,.,TRBV19,.,TGTGCCAGTAGTATGGGGGGATACTCCTACAATGAGCAGTTCTTC,CASSMGGYSYNEQFF
TRBJ2-2,.,TRBV11-2,.,TGTGCCAGCAGCCCGCCCGACAGGATCACCGGGGAGCTGTTTTTT,CASSPPDRITGELFF
TRBJ1-2,.,TRBV6-5,.,TGTGCCAGCAGTTACTCACGATACTATGGCTACACCTTC,CASSYSRYYGYTF
TRBJ2-7,.,TRBV6-1,.,TGTGCCAGCGCTGGGGCTGGCTCCTACGAGCAGTACTTC,CASAGAGSYEQYF
TRBJ2-7,.,TRBV7-9,TRBD2,TGTGCCAGCAGCGCGCGCGACAATAGCGGGAGCTACGAGCAGTACTTC,CASSARDNSGSYEQYF
TRBJ1-1,.,TRBV5-1,.,TGCGCCAGCAGCCTCCGACAGGCTTCTAGGACTGAAGCTTTCTTT,CASSLRQASRTEAFF
TRBJ2-2,.,TRBV4-1,.,TGCGCCAGCAGCCAAGGGGGACAGACCGGGTGGCTAGCGGGTACCGGGGAGCTGTTTTTT,CASSQGGQTGWLAGTGELFF
TRBJ2-7,.,TRBV6-5,.,TGTGCCAGCAGTTACGGGAAAGCCTCCGAGCAGTACTTC,CASSYGKASEQYF
TRBJ1-1,.,TRBV19,TRBD1,TGTGCCAGTAGTAAGACAGGGGCTGAAGCTTTCTTT,CASSKTGAEAFF
TRBJ1-6,.,TRBV7-9,.,TGTGCCAGCAGCTTAGGGAGCTCCTATAATTCACCCCTCCACTTT,CASSLGSSYNSPLHF
TRBJ1-1,few,TRBV5-8,.,TGTGCCAGCAGTCATTTAGGAGACACTGAAGCTTTCTTT,CASSHLGDTEAFF
TRBJ1-2,.,TRBV4-2,.,TGTGCCAGCAGCCAAGGTATTCTGTCCCTCTATGGCTACACCTTC,CASSQGILSLYGYTF
TRBJ2-1,.,TRBV6-1,.,TGTGCCAGCTGGCGGGACCCATACAATGAGCAGTTCTTC,CASWRDPYNEQFF
TRBJ1-3,.,TRBV7-8,.,TGTGCCAGCACCCCGATCCCCGGGGGGGTAGGTGGAAACACCATATATTTT,CASTPIPGGVGGNTIYF
TRBJ1-3,.,TRBV29-1,.,TGCAGCGTTGCTCTTTTCGGGGCTGGGGGAAACACCATATATTTT,CSVALFGAGGNTIYF
TRBJ1-5,.,TRBV28,.,TGTGCCAGCAGGGCAACAGTGGCTCAGCCCCAGCATTTT,CASRATVAQPQHF
TRBJ2-3,.,TRBV28,.,TGTGCCAGCAGGCCCCAGGGGAGGACAGATACGCAGTATTTT,CASRPQGRTDTQYF
TRBJ2-1,.,TRBV13,TRBD2,TGTGCCAGCAGCTTAGAGGGACTACTCCAGAACCATGAGCAGTTCTTC,CASSLEGLLQNHEQFF
TRBJ2-7,.,TRBV28,.,TGTGCCAGCAGTTCGACAGGAACCTACGAGCAGTACTTC,CASSSTGTYEQYF